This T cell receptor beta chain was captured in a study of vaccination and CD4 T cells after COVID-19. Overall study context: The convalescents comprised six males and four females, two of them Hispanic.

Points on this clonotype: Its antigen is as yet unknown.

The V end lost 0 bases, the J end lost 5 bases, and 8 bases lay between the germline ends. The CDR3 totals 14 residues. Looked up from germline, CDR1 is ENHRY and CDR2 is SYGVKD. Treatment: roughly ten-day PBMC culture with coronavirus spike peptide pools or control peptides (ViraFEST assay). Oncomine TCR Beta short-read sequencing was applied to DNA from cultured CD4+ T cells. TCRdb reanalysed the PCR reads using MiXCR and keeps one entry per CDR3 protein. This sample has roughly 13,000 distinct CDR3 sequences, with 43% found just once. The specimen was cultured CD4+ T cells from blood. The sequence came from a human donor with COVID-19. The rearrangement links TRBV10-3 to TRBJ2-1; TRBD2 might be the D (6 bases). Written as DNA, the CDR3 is TGTGCCATCAGTGAGTCGGCGGGAAACAATGAGCAGTTCTTC. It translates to CAISESAGNNEQFF.